The 5 T cell receptor beta chains listed next were all sequenced from one sample in a study of shared clonotypes between healthy human individuals. Terminally differentiated effector memory CD45RA+ cells were excluded by CCR7 positive selection of CD45RO-negative cells. The protocol was immunoSEQ multiplex PCR, while the TCRdb copy is restricted to in-frame clones and leaves out a portion. This sample carries hundreds of thousands of clones, 80% to 95% of them seen once, and the ten largest clones take under 30%. Source material: naive CD8+ T cells sorted from blood. These receptors were collected from a man aged 25-40 years in good health.

The chain uses TRBV9 and TRBJ2-1; 10 bases align to TRBD2. The ends lost 3 bases at V and 3 bases at J; junction bases unmatched: 6. Germline V CDR1 and CDR2: SGDLS, YYNGEE. This CDR3 spans 16 amino acids. CDR3 amino acids: CASSDSGRGFYNEQFF. For the CDR3, the DNA is TGTGCCAGCAGCGACAGCGGGAGGGGGTTCTACAATGAGCAGTTCTTC. The variable domain in full, with the rest retrieved from reference TRBV9 and TRBJ2-1, is DSGVTQTPKHLITATGQRVTLRCSPRSGDLSVYWYQQSLDQGLQFLIQYYNGEERAKGNILERFSAQQFPDLHSELNLSSLELGDSALYFCASSDSGRGFYNEQFFGPGTRLTVL.

The chain is built from TRBV7-9 and TRBJ1-5; no clear D gene. The CDR3 runs 15 residues. CDR1 SEHNR and CDR2 FQNEAQ come from the germline V gene (reference sequence). V was clipped by 5 bases and J by 0 bases, with 11 bases between them. The CDR3 DNA sequence: TGTGCCAGCAGCCCAGCCGGGATTAGCAATCAGCCCCAGCATTTT. As protein: CASSPAGISNQPQHF.

Notes on this clone: This specimen includes other DNA sequences encoding the same CDR3. The chain recombines TRBV27 with TRBJ2-7; D remains unclear. The CDR3 is 13 residues long. Germline V gene data show CDR1 as MNHEY and CDR2 as SMNVEV (reference sequence). V was trimmed by 5 bases and J by 0 bases, leaving 8 bases between them. The CDR3 nucleotides are TGTGCCAGCAGTCCCCTGAGCTCCTACGAGCAGTACTTC. It translates to CASSPLSSYEQYF.

The rearrangement uses TRBV6-1 and TRBJ1-2; a weak D match, TRBD1 (5 bases). The CDR3 runs to 17 residues. V was pared by 4 bases and J by 5 bases, with 23 bases between. CDR1 and CDR2 (germline): MNHNS, SASEGT. CDR3 region: CASSGKTPGPSFYGYTF. In nucleotides, the CDR3 is TGTGCCAGCAGTGGGAAGACGCCGGGACCCTCTTTTTATGGCTACACCTTC.

This clone was seen once. The chain uses TRBV13 and TRBJ2-7; tentative D call: TRBD2 (5 bases). The germline V gene encodes CDR1 PRHDT and CDR2 FYEKMQ (reference sequence). V lost 0 bases, J lost 3 bases, and 9 bases lay in between. The CDR3 has 14 amino acids. The CDR3, as DNA: TGTGCCAGCAGCTTAGGCGAGGGTGTCTACGAGCAGTACTTC. Translation gives CASSLGEGVYEQYF.